This entry lists 16 T cell receptor beta chains sequenced from one sample in a study of shared clonotypes between healthy human individuals. Repertoires were generated with immunoSEQ multiplex PCR, while TCRdb's copy carries only in-frame clones and drops some. The data contain roughly 500,000 clones, about four fifths of them singletons. Sequenced sample: PBMCs. These TCRs come from a woman aged 40-49 years in good health. Some clones in this sample may be carry-over from other donors' samples.

The chain joins TRBV7-2 to TRBJ2-5, with no clear D. Germline V gene data show CDR1 as SGHTA and CDR2 as FQGNSA. Between the trimmed V and J ends, which lost 5 bases and 4 bases, there was a span of 5 bases. This CDR3 is built from 11 residues. This CDR3 reads CASSRRETQYF. The CDR3 DNA reads TGTGCCAGCAGCCGCCGAGAGACCCAGTACTTC.

The chain links TRBV7-2 to TRBJ1-5; D not resolved. There are 14 residues in the CDR3. Germline assignment: CDR1 SGHTA and CDR2 FQGNSA. The V and J ends lost 5 bases and 4 bases respectively, with 12 bases between them. CDR3 sequence: CASSPDQVNQPQHF. As DNA, the CDR3 is TGTGCCAGCAGCCCCGACCAAGTTAATCAGCCCCAGCATTTT.

This sequence joins TRBV4-2 and TRBJ2-5; D is ambiguous. The end of the DNA aligns better with TRBJ2-7, so the J call may be wrong. CDR1 and CDR2 from the germline V gene are LGHNA and YNFKEQ. CDR3 length: 14 amino acids. Written as DNA, the CDR3 is TGTGCCAGCAGCTGGAGACCAAGCTCCTACGAGCAGTACTTC. Its translation is CASSWRPSSYEQYF.

The rearrangement joins TRBV11-2 to TRBJ1-2; possible D gene TRBD1, 5 bases. V shed 4 bases and J shed 2 bases, with 11 bases lying between them. The germline V gene encodes CDR1 SGHAT and CDR2 FQNNGV. CDR3 length: 14 amino acids. The CDR3 DNA reads as TGTGCCAGCAGCTCCCGCGGGGACAACTATGGCTACACCTTC. Translating gives CASSSRGDNYGYTF.

J is TRBJ2-7 and V is TRBV5-5, with 7 positions matching TRBD1. This CDR3 region has 15 residues. Germline CDR1 reads SGHKS; CDR2 reads YYEKEE (reference sequence). The ends lost 4 bases at V and 4 bases at J; junction bases unmatched: 11. This chain's CDR3 is CASSLGQAQRYEQYF. The DNA of the CDR3 is TGTGCCAGCAGCCTCGGACAGGCTCAGAGGTACGAGCAGTACTTC.

This clone occurred many times. V gene TRBV7-9 combines with J gene TRBJ2-7; D gene unclear. The CDR3 covers 15 residues. Germline-derived CDR1 and CDR2 are SEHNR and FQNEAQ (reference sequence). The ends were cut back, 5 bases at V and 1 base at J, with 15 bases in the middle. The DNA of the CDR3 is TGTGCCAGCAGCCAACTGGCTGGGCTTTCCTACGAGCAGTACTTC. This sequence encodes CASSQLAGLSYEQYF.

The V gene is TRBV7-2, the J gene TRBJ1-3, with 8 bases identical to TRBD1. This CDR3 has 16 residues. In germline, CDR1 is SGHTA, CDR2 FQGNSA. Trimming removed 1 base from V and 4 bases from J; junction bases left unmatched: 6. The CDR3 protein is CASSLVRAGGGNTIYF. In DNA, the CDR3 is TGTGCCAGCAGCTTAGTTCGGGCAGGGGGCGGAAACACCATATATTTT.

The genes are TRBV5-4 and TRBJ2-5, with TRBD2 identical over 11 bases. This CDR3 comprises 15 residues. V lost 5 bases and J lost 1; bases outside the gene matches: 4. Germline CDR1 is SGHNT and CDR2 is YYREEE (reference sequence). CDR3: CASRSGLAVQETQYF. The CDR3 coding sequence is TGTGCCAGCAGATCGGGACTAGCGGTCCAAGAGACCCAGTACTTC.

V is TRBV27 and J is TRBJ2-1, with unresolved D. V lost 6 bases and J lost 4, with 13 bases in between. The CDR3 is 14 amino acids. In germline, CDR1 is MNHEY, CDR2 SMNVEV (reference sequence). For the CDR3, the DNA is TGTGCCAGCAGATCACTTAGTTGGTACAATGAGCAGTTCTTC. Amino acids: CASRSLSWYNEQFF.

The gene calls are TRBV5-1 and TRBJ1-1, with D tentatively TRBD1 (6 bases). The CDR3 contains 13 residues. Germline V gene sequence: CDR1 SGHRS, CDR2 YFSETQ. Trimming took 4 bases from V and 10 from J, leaving 17 bases between them. The CDR3 DNA reads as TGCGCCAGCAGCCAATTTAACAGGGAAAGAGCTTTCTTT. Protein sequence: CASSQFNRERAFF. Full variable domain (rest looked up from reference TRBV5-1 and TRBJ1-1): KAGVTQTPRYLIKTRGQQVTLSCSPISGHRSVSWYQQTPGQGLQFLFEYFSETQRNKGNFPGRFSGRQFSNSRSEMNVSTLELGDSALYLCASSQFNRERAFFGQGTRLTVV.

The chain links TRBV18 to TRBJ2-3; D remains unclear. CDR1 and CDR2 (germline): KGHSH, LQKENI. Trimming left V 1 base short and J 2 bases short, with 7 bases between. CDR3 length: 14 amino acids. CDR3 amino acids: CASSPRTATDTQYF. The DNA for the CDR3 is TGTGCCAGCTCACCACGGACCGCCACAGATACGCAGTATTTT. Using reference TRBV18 and TRBJ2-3 for the parts outside the CDR3, the full variable domain is NAGVMQNPRHLVRRRGQEARLRCSPMKGHSHVYWYRQLPEEGLKFMVYLQKENIIDESGMPKERFSAEFPKEGPSILRIQQVVRGDSAAYFCASSPRTATDTQYFGPGTRLTVL.

V and J are TRBV5-4 and TRBJ2-1, with 13 bases lining up with TRBD2. In germline, CDR1 is SGHNT, CDR2 YYREEE (reference sequence). After removal of 4 bases from V and 6 bases from J, the junction contained 4 bases not matched to a gene. The CDR3 consists of 15 residues. Here the CDR3 DNA reads TGTGCCAGCAGCCCAACTAGCGGGAGGGCCAATGAGCAGTTCTTC. Its translation is CASSPTSGRANEQFF.

The chain combines TRBV5-5 with TRBJ1-5, with D uncertain. This CDR3 is 13 amino acids long. V lost 0 bases and J 3 bases, leaving 4 bases between the germline ends. Germline CDR1 is SGHKS and CDR2 is YYEKEE (reference sequence). CDR3 loop: CASSLDVNQPQHF. The CDR3 bases are TGTGCCAGCAGCTTGGACGTCAATCAGCCCCAGCATTTT.

CDR3 coding DNA: TGTGCCAGCAGCGTAGGGGGGCAGGTGGAGTACGAGCAGTACTTC. It translates to CASSVGGQVEYEQYF. This rearrangement joins TRBV9 to TRBJ2-7, with D perhaps matching TRBD1 (6 bases). CDR1 and CDR2 (germline): SGDLS, YYNGEE. The CDR3 consists of 15 residues. Trimming shortened V by 0 bases and J by 4 bases, and 14 bases separated the two germline ends.

The chain combines TRBV19 with TRBJ2-3, with 15 bases that match TRBD2. The trim removed 5 bases at V and 3 bases at J, leaving 3 bases unmatched. The CDR3 totals 16 residues. Germline V gene lookup returns CDR1 LNHDA and CDR2 SQIVND (reference sequence). The CDR3 protein is CASSFGLAGGTDTQYF. Here the CDR3 DNA reads TGTGCCAGTAGTTTTGGACTAGCGGGAGGGACAGATACGCAGTATTTT. Supplemented by reference TRBV19 and TRBJ2-3, the full variable domain reads DGGITQSPKYLFRKEGQNVTLSCEQNLNHDAMYWYRQDPGQGLRLIYYSQIVNDFQKGDIAEGYSVSREKKESFPLTVTSAQKNPTAFYLCASSFGLAGGTDTQYFGPGTRLTVL.

This clone occurred a few times. This rearrangement joins TRBV5-4 to TRBJ2-7; 7 nucleotides line up with TRBD1. This CDR3 has 16 amino acids. V trimming: 4 bases; J trimming: 5 bases; junction bases outside the gene matches: 15. Germline CDR1 is SGHNT and CDR2 is YYREEE (reference sequence). The CDR3 loop is CASSGSGGANYDEQYF. CDR3 DNA sequence: TGTGCCAGCAGCGGGTCAGGGGGTGCGAATTACGACGAGCAGTACTTC.